Below, one TCR beta chain is given with its context. No antigen is known for it. The PCR was carried out with 60 Vbeta primers and 13 Jbeta primers. Clones were sequenced by immunoSEQ multiplex PCR, and TCRdb holds only the in-frame ones, with some missing. The table shows under 300,000 clones, with about 80% occurring only once. Germline V gives CDR1 LNHDA, CDR2 SQIVND (reference sequence). This CDR3 spans 16 amino acids. The V and J ends lost 3 bases and 2 bases respectively, with 14 bases between them. The data belong to a study of cytomegalovirus exposure and HLA in healthy donors. Study-wide results and caveats: Accurate prediction of most subjects' HLA-A and HLA-B alleles from TCR beta sequences was reported. Within an earlier analysis, most TCR beta V segments proved productive either about 90% or about 30% of the time. When analyzed later, the rates of TCR association showed variation by HLA locus, with DRB1 the most and HLA-C the fewest.

This sequence joins TRBV19 and TRBJ1-5; D unresolved. The receptor's source is a woman in her sixties or seventies in good health and CMV-seropositive. The sample was PBMCs. CDR3 residues: CASSIFLSSGNQPQHF. Written as DNA, the CDR3 is TGTGCCAGTAGTATCTTTCTGTCGTCGGGCAATCAGCCCCAGCATTTT.